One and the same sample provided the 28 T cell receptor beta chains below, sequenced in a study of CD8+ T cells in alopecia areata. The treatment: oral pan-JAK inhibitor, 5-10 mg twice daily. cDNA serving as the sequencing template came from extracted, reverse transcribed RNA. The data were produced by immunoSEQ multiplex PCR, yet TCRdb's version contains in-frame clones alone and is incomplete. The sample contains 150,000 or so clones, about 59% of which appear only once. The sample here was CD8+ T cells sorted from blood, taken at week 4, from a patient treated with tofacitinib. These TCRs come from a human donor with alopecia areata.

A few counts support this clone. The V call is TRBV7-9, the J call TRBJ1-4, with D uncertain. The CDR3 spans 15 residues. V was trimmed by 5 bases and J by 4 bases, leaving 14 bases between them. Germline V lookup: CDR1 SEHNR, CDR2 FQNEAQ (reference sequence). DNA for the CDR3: TGTGCCAGCAGCCCCTCTGTAGGTTATAATGAAAAACTGTTTTTT. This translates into CASSPSVGYNEKLFF.

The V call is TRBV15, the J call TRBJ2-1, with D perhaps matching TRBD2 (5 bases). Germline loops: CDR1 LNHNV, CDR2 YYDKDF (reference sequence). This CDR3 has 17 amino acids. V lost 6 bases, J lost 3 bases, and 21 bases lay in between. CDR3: CATSLPLDSVYYNEQFF. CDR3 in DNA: TGTGCCACCAGTCTCCCTCTGGACTCTGTATACTACAATGAGCAGTTCTTC.

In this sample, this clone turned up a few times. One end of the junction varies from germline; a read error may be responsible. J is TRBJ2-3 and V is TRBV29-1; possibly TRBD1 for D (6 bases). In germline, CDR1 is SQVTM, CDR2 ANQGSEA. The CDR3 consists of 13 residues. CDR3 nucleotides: TGCAGCGTGGAAGGACAGTACACAGATACGCAGTATTTT. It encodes CSVEGQYTDTQYF.

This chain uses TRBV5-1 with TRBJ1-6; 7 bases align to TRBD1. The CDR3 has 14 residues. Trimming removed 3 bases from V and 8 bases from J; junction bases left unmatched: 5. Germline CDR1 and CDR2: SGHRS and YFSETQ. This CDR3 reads CASSYDRADSPLHF. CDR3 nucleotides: TGCGCCAGCAGCTACGACAGGGCGGATTCACCCCTCCACTTT.

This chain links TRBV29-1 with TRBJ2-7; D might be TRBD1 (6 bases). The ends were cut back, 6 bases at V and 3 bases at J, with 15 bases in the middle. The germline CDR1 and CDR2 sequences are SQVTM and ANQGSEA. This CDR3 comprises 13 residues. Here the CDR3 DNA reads TGCAGCGTAACGACAGGAACCCTCTACGAGCAGTACTTC. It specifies CSVTTGTLYEQYF.

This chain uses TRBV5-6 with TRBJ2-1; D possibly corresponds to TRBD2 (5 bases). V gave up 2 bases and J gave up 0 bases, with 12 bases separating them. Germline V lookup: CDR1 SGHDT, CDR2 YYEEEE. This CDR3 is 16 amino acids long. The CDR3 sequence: CASSFWWEISYNEQFF. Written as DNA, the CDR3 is TGTGCCAGCAGCTTTTGGTGGGAGATCTCCTACAATGAGCAGTTCTTC.

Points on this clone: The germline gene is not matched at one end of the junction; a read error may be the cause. For the CDR3, the DNA is TGTGCCTGGGATATAGGGGGGACCGGGACGGCCCGCTTC. Its protein is CAWDIGGTGTARF. V is TRBV30 and J is TRBJ2-7; D is tentatively TRBD1 or TRBD2 (6 bases each). Germline V gene lookup returns CDR1 GTSNPN and CDR2 SVGIG (reference sequence). CDR3 length: 13 amino acids.

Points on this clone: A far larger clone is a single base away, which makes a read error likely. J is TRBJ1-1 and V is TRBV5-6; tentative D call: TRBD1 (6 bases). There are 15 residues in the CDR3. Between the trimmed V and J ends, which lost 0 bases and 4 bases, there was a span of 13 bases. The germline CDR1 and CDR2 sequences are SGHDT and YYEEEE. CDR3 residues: CASSLVGEGGTEAFF. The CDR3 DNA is TGTGCCAGCAGCTTGGTAGGGGAGGGGGGCACTGAAGCTTTCTTT.

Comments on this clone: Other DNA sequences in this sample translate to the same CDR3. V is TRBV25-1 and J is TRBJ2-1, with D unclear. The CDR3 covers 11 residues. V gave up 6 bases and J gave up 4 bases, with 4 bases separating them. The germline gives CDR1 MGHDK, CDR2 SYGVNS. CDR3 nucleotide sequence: TGTGCCAGCAGGACGTACAATGAGCAGTTCTTC. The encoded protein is CASRTYNEQFF.

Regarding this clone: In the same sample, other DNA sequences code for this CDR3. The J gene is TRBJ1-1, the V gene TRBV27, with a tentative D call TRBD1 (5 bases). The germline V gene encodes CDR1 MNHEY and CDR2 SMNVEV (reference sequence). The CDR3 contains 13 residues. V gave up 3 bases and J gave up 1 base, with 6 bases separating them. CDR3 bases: TGTGCCAGCAGTTTGGGGCAGAACACTGAAGCTTTCTTT. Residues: CASSLGQNTEAFF.

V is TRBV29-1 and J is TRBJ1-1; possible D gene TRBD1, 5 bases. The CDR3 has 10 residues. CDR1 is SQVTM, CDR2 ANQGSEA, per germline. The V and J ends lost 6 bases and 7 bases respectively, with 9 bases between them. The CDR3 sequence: CSVPDSEAFF. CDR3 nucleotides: TGCAGCGTCCCCGACAGTGAAGCTTTCTTT.

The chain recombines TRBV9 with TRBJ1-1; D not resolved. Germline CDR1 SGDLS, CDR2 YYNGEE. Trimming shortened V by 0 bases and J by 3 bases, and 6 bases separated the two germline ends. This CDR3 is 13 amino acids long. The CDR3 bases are TGTGCCAGCAGCGTAGACTGGGACACTGAAGCTTTCTTT. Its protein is CASSVDWDTEAFF.

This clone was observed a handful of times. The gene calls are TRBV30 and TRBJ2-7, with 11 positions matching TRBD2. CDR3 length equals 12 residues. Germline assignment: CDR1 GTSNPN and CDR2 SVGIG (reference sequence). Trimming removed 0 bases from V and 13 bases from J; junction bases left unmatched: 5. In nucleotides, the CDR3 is TGTGCCTGGAGTGTATTAGCGGGGGGGCCCTACTTC. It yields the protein CAWSVLAGGPYF.

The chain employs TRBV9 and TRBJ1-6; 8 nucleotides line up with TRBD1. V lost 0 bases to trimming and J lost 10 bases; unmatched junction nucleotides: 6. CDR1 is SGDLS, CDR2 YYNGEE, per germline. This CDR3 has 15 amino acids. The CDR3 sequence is CASSVGWGQDSPLHF. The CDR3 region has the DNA TGTGCCAGCAGCGTAGGGTGGGGACAGGACTCACCCCTCCACTTT.

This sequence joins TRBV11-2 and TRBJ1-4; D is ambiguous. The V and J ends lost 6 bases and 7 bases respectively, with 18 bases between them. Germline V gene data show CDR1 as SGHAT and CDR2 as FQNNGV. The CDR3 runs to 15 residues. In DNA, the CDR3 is TGTGCCAGCAGGACTACCGGGCAAAGAGGTGAAAAACTGTTTTTT. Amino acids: CASRTTGQRGEKLFF.

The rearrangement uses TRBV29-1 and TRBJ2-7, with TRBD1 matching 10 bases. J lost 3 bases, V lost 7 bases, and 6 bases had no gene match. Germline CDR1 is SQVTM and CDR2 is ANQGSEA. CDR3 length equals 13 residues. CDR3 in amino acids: CSAGTGENYEQYF. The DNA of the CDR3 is TGCAGCGCCGGGACAGGGGAGAACTACGAGCAGTACTTC.

The CDR3 protein is CAISAGQGVHEQYF. CDR3 DNA sequence: TGTGCCATCAGTGCGGGACAGGGTGTCCACGAGCAGTACTTC. This rearrangement joins TRBV10-3 to TRBJ2-7; 9 bases map to TRBD1. Germline V gene data show CDR1 as ENHRY and CDR2 as SYGVKD. V shed 4 bases and J 5 bases; nucleotides not matched to a gene: 6. The CDR3 length is 14 residues.

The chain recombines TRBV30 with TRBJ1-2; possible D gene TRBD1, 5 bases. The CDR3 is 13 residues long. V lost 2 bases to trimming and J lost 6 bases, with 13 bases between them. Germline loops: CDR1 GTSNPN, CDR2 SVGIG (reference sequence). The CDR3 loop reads CAWSYGKTDGYTF. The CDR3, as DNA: TGTGCCTGGAGTTACGGGAAGACAGATGGCTACACCTTC.

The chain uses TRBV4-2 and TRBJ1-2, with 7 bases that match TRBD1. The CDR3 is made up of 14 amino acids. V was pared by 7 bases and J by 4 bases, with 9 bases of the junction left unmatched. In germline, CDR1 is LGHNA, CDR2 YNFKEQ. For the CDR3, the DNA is TGTGCCAGCAAACCTCCGGGACAGATCTATGGCTACACCTTC. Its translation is CASKPPGQIYGYTF.

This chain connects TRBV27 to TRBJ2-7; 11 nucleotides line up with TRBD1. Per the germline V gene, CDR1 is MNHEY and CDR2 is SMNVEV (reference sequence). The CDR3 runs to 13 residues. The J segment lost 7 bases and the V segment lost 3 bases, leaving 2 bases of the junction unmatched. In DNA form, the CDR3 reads TGTGCCAGCAGTTTCGGGACAGGGGGTGAGCAGTACTTC. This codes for CASSFGTGGEQYF.

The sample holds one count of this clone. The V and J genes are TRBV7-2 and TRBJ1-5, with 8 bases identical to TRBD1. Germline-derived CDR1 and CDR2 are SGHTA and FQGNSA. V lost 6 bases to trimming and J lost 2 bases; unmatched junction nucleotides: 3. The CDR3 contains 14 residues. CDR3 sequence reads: CASRPQGGNQPQHF. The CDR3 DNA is TGTGCCAGCAGGCCACAGGGGGGCAATCAGCCCCAGCATTTT.

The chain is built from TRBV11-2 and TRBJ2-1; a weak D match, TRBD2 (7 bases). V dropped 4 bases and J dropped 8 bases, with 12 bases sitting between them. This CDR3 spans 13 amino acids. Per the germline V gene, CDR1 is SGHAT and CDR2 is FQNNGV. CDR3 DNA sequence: TGTGCCAGCAGCTCCGGGGGGCCCCATGAGCAGTTCTTC. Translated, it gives CASSSGGPHEQFF.

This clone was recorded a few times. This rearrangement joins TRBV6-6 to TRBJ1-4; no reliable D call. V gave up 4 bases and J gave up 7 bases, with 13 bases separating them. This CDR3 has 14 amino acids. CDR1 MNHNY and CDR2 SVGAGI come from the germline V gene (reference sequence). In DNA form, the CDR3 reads TGTGCCAGCAGTTCCTTAGGCTCGGGTGAAAAACTGTTTTTT. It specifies CASSSLGSGEKLFF.

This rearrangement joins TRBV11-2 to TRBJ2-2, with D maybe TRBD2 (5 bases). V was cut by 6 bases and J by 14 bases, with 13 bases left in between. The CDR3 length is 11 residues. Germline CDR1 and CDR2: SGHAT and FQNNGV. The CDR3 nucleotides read TGTGCCAGCAGGGAGACCCGGGGTCTGTTTTTT. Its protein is CASRETRGLFF.

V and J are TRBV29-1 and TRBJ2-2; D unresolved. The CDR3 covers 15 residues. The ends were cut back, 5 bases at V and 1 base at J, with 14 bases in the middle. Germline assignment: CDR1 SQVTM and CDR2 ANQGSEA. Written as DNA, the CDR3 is TGCAGCGTTATTGGAGAAGGCCAGAACACCGGGGAGCTGTTTTTT. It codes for CSVIGEGQNTGELFF.

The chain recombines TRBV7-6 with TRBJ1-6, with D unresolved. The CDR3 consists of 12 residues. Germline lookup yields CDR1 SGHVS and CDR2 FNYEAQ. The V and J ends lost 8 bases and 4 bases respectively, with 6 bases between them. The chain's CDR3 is CASRGYNSPLHF. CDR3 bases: TGTGCCAGCCGAGGATATAATTCACCCCTCCACTTT.

CDR3 nucleotide sequence: TGCAGCGTTGAAGAAAACGAGCAGTACTTC. Protein sequence: CSVEENEQYF. The chain couples TRBV29-1 to TRBJ2-5, with D unresolved. The J call is in doubt because the DNA end fits TRBJ2-7 better. This CDR3 is 10 amino acids long. CDR1 and CDR2 (germline): SQVTM, ANQGSEA.

CDR3: CASSGTGDGYTF. The CDR3 DNA reads TGCGCCAGCAGTGGGACAGGCGATGGCTACACCTTC. The V and J genes are TRBV10-2 and TRBJ1-2; 7 nucleotides agree with TRBD1. The CDR3 sequence is 12 residues long. The trim removed 4 bases at V and 6 bases at J, leaving 2 bases unmatched. The V gene's germline CDR1 is WSHSY and CDR2 SAAADI.